This T cell receptor beta chain was identified in a study of molecular identifiers for immune sequencing clone quantification. This clonotype has ten or more counts. The CDR3 contains 17 residues. V was trimmed by 4 bases and J by 3 bases, leaving 16 bases between them. Germline-derived CDR1 and CDR2 are MGHRA and YSYEKL. Previously reported methods and listed TCR primers produced the bulk TCR libraries. From the PCR reads, TCRdb called clonotypes with MiXCR, one entry per CDR3 protein. This table has more than 550,000 distinct CDR3 sequences, 25% appearing once. The TCR sequence derives from a human donor in good health. Some libraries in this study had Jurkat cell RNA spiked in. The chain links TRBV4-1 to TRBJ2-6, with a tentative D call TRBD1 (6 bases). Input material: naive CD8+ T cells from blood, with Jurkat cell RNA spiked in. Subset noted: FACS-sorted CD8+CD4-CCR7+CD45RA+ naive T cells. CDR3: CASSLRQGLYGANVLTF. DNA of the CDR3: TGCGCCAGCAGCCTCCGGCAGGGGCTCTATGGGGCCAACGTCCTGACTTTC.